The 14 T cell receptor beta chains presented below share a single source sample, sequenced in a study of blood T cells in healthy people across ages. The second PCR ran about 6 to 11 cycles with a sample-barcoded 5' primer and J-beta primers. TCRdb fed the 5' RACE reads into MiXCR, producing one record per CDR3 protein. The repertoire holds about 1.5 million distinct CDR3 sequences, approximately 39% seen once, with less than 5% in the top ten. Sequencing input: blood. Receptor source: a woman aged 18 to 35 in good health.

The rearrangement links TRBV7-3 to TRBJ2-1; D unclear. The tail of the sequence fits TRBJ2-7 better, so the J call may be wrong. Looked up from germline, CDR1 is SGHTA and CDR2 is FQGTGA. The CDR3 sequence is 15 residues long. For the CDR3, the DNA is TGTGCCAGCAGCTACGGGTCGGGTTCCTACAATGAGCAGTACTTC. As protein: CASSYGSGSYNEQYF.

This clonotype has just a few counts. This chain's CDR3 is CASSLWRAHSYEQYF. Written as DNA, the CDR3 is TGTGCCAGCAGCTTATGGCGGGCCCACTCCTACGAGCAGTACTTC. The gene calls are TRBV7-2 and TRBJ2-7; weak D call: TRBD2 (5 bases). The V end was cut by 2 bases, the J end by 0 bases, with 11 bases between. Germline V gives CDR1 SGHTA, CDR2 FQGNSA. This CDR3 region has 15 residues. Based on the CDR3 plus reference TRBV7-2 and TRBJ2-7, the full variable domain is GAGVSQSPSNKVTEKGKDVELRCDPISGHTALYWYRQSLGQGLEFLIYFQGNSAPDKSGLPSDRFSAERTGGSVSTLTIQRTQQEDSAVYLCASSLWRAHSYEQYFGPGTRLTVT.

This clonotype was counted between two and nine times. V gene TRBV20-1 combines with J gene TRBJ2-5; TRBD2 aligns across 14 bases. Germline values: CDR1 DFQATT, CDR2 SNEGSKA (reference sequence). V gave up 6 bases and J gave up 2 bases; unmatched junction bases: 11. The CDR3 contains 17 residues. In DNA form, the CDR3 reads TGCAGTGCGTTCCTTGGGGGGACTAGCGGGAGACAAGAGACCCAGTACTTC. Translation: CSAFLGGTSGRQETQYF.

The chain joins TRBV12-3 or TRBV12-4 to TRBJ1-5; D remains unclear. Trimming removed 2 bases from V and 5 bases from J, with 7 bases in between. The CDR3 is 13 residues long. Written as DNA, the CDR3 is TGTGCCAGCAGTTTAATATCCGATCAGCCCCAGCATTTT. As protein: CASSLISDQPQHF.

V gene TRBV6-5 combines with J gene TRBJ1-3, with a weak D call TRBD1 (5 bases). V was pared by 0 bases and J by 0 bases, with 9 bases between. Germline V gene sequence: CDR1 MNHEY, CDR2 SVGAGI. CDR3 length equals 16 residues. Written as DNA, the CDR3 is TGTGCCAGCAGTTACTCAGGGGCCGGCTCTGGAAACACCATATATTTT. This gives the protein CASSYSGAGSGNTIYF.

The CDR3 loop is CASRIGLAGGLDEQFF. For the CDR3, the DNA is TGTGCCAGCAGAATCGGACTAGCGGGGGGTCTCGATGAGCAGTTCTTC. The chain combines TRBV2 with TRBJ2-1, with 14 bases matching TRBD2. Germline CDR1 is SNHLY and CDR2 is FYNNEI. The CDR3 totals 16 residues. After removal of 6 bases from V and 8 bases from J, the junction contained 9 bases not matched to a gene.

CDR3 DNA: TGCAGTGCTCAGGTGGAACTAGCCAAAAACATTCAGTACTTC. Translating gives CSAQVELAKNIQYF. This chain joins TRBV20-1 and TRBJ2-4; D remains unclear. The germline V gene has CDR1 DFQATT and CDR2 SNEGSKA (reference sequence). Trimming took 5 bases from V and 0 from J, leaving 11 bases between them. This CDR3 comprises 14 residues.

This clonotype has only a few counts. This rearrangement joins TRBV24-1 to TRBJ2-3; possible D gene TRBD1, 5 bases. The CDR3 covers 13 residues. CDR1 is KGHDR and CDR2 is SFDVKD in the germline V gene. V was cut by 7 bases and J by 1 base, with 8 bases left in between. CDR3 sequence: CATRQEGTDTQYF. The CDR3 coding sequence is TGTGCCACCAGACAGGAAGGCACAGATACGCAGTATTTT.

This chain joins TRBV3-1 and TRBJ2-3; 10 bases align to TRBD2. The CDR3 contains 17 residues. The junction had 12 bases not matched to a gene; V was cut back by 4 bases and J by 5 bases. Germline assignment: CDR1 LGHDT and CDR2 YNNKEL (reference sequence). The CDR3 is CASSPRPGLARKDTQYF. CDR3 DNA: TGTGCCAGCAGCCCACGACCGGGACTAGCGAGGAAAGATACGCAGTATTTT.

This clonotype appeared a single time. The chain combines TRBV21-1 with TRBJ1-6. TRBV21-1 is given as a pseudogene. The CDR3 is 14 residues long. The CDR3, as DNA: TGTGCCAGCAGCAATGGCCTTACTAATTCACCCCTCCACTTT. Its protein product is CASSNGLTNSPLHF.

This clonotype was seen a single time. The chain has TRBV7-2 and TRBJ2-7; D perhaps matches TRBD1 (6 bases). The V gene lost 6 bases and the J gene lost 4 bases, with 13 bases spanning the gap. The CDR3 is made up of 13 amino acids. Germline assignment: CDR1 SGHTA and CDR2 FQGNSA. CDR3 DNA sequence: TGTGCCAGCAGACAGGGATCGGGATACGAGCAGTACTTC. Translated: CASRQGSGYEQYF. Filled out from reference TRBV7-2 and TRBJ2-7, the complete variable domain reads GAGVSQSPSNKVTEKGKDVELRCDPISGHTALYWYRQSLGQGLEFLIYFQGNSAPDKSGLPSDRFSAERTGGSVSTLTIQRTQQEDSAVYLCASRQGSGYEQYFGPGTRLTVT.

This clonotype was detected only a few times. V is TRBV29-1 and J is TRBJ2-5; the match to TRBD2 covers 11 bases. The V gene end was trimmed by 6 bases and the J gene end by 5 bases; junction bases not matched to a gene: 11. This CDR3 is 15 amino acids long. Germline V gene sequence: CDR1 SQVTM, CDR2 ANQGSEA. The CDR3 reads CSVEDLAGGFETQYF. CDR3 nucleotide sequence: TGCAGCGTAGAGGACTTAGCGGGAGGGTTTGAGACCCAGTACTTC.

Only one count was recorded for this clonotype. J is TRBJ1-6 and V is TRBV19; a possible D gene is TRBD1 (5 bases). The CDR3 runs 15 residues. Trimming pared 7 bases from V and 0 bases from J, leaving 10 bases between. Germline CDR1 reads LNHDA; CDR2 reads SQIVND (reference sequence). Here the CDR3 reads CASTQDSSYNSPLHF. DNA for the CDR3: TGTGCCAGTACCCAAGACAGCTCCTATAATTCACCCCTCCACTTT.

This clonotype was counted between two and nine times. The V and J genes are TRBV20-1 and TRBJ2-2; 9 bases match TRBD2. This CDR3 is built from 13 residues. Germline V CDR1 and CDR2: DFQATT, SNEGSKA (reference sequence). Losses at the gene ends were 7 bases for V and 7 bases for J; bases not matched to a gene: 7. CDR3 sequence (DNA): TGCAGTGTTGGTAGCGGGAGTGTCGGGGAGCTGTTTTTT. It specifies CSVGSGSVGELFF.